The clone carrying this T cell receptor beta chain was picked up a small number of times. As yet, its antigen is unknown. The entry originates in a study of OX40 agonist ivuxolimab in advanced cancers. The wider study: Melanoma, hepatocellular carcinoma, head and neck or renal cell cancer occurred in dose-escalation patients. General study points: No antigen was identified for the clonally expanded peripheral T cells.

In germline, CDR1 is MNHNS, CDR2 SASEGT. With 1 base removed from V and 5 bases from J, the gap between germline ends came to 8 bases. CDR3 length: 13 residues. Measured with immunoSEQ multiplex PCR; TCRdb has only the in-frame clones, and not every one. The sample contains 70,000 to 95,000 clones, around 90% of which appear only once. This sequence originates from an adult with an advanced solid tumor such as melanoma, head and neck, liver or kidney cancer. The V gene is TRBV6-1, the J gene TRBJ1-2; D gene ambiguous. Material: CD4+ or CD8+ T cells sorted from blood, obtained in a trial of the OX40 agonist ivuxolimab. CDR3 protein: CASSEDGLYGYTF. CDR3 nucleotide sequence: TGTGCCAGCAGTGAAGACGGCCTTTATGGCTACACCTTC.